The 28 T cell receptor beta chains below all came from one sample that was sequenced in a study of shared clonotypes between healthy human individuals. Sequencing used immunoSEQ multiplex PCR; TCRdb keeps in-frame clones, though not all of them. The table records about 1.5 million clones, roughly 98% of them present only once. The sample comprised naive CD4+ T cells sorted from blood. Subset of the sample: CD45RA+ positively selected. The source is a man aged 25 to 45 in good health.

A remark on this clone: This same CDR3 is encoded by further DNA sequences in the sample. V gene TRBV11-2 combines with J gene TRBJ2-5; D gene unclear. The CDR3 has 12 amino acids. Germline CDR1 SGHAT, CDR2 FQNNGV. Trimming pared 1 base from V and 2 bases from J, leaving 2 bases between. The DNA for the CDR3 is TGTGCCAGCAGCTTAGTACAAGAGACCCAGTACTTC. It codes for CASSLVQETQYF.

V is TRBV7-9 and J is TRBJ2-5, with D perhaps matching TRBD1 (6 bases). Germline values: CDR1 SEHNR, CDR2 FQNEAQ (reference sequence). CDR3 length: 16 residues. V dropped 6 bases and J dropped 2 bases, with 19 bases sitting between them. The CDR3 region has the DNA TGTGCCAGCAGGCCCCGGACAAGGGGGAATCAAGAGACCCAGTACTTC. It encodes CASRPRTRGNQETQYF.

This clone was seen only once. The chain couples TRBV7-8 to TRBJ2-1, with a possible D match to TRBD1 (5 bases). The CDR3 runs to 16 residues. CDR1 is SGHVS, CDR2 FQNEAQ, per germline. The V end was cut by 1 base, the J end by 2 bases, with 12 bases between. In DNA, the CDR3 is TGTGCCAGCAGCTTAGGTGACAGAATCACCTACAATGAGCAGTTCTTC. Protein sequence: CASSLGDRITYNEQFF.

The J gene is TRBJ2-7, the V gene TRBV6-5, with a tentative D call TRBD1 (5 bases). CDR3 length equals 15 residues. V lost 6 bases and J 2 bases, leaving 17 bases between the germline ends. Germline assignment: CDR1 MNHEY and CDR2 SVGAGI. This chain's CDR3 is CASSSDSRVTYEQYF. DNA for the CDR3: TGTGCCAGCAGCTCAGACAGCCGAGTAACCTACGAGCAGTACTTC.

This chain joins TRBV2 and TRBJ2-2, with no clear D. The V end lost 2 bases, the J end lost 0 bases, and 7 bases lay between the germline ends. CDR3 length: 15 amino acids. The germline gives CDR1 SNHLY, CDR2 FYNNEI. For the CDR3, the DNA is TGTGCCAGCAGTGAAACACCGACGAACACCGGGGAGCTGTTTTTT. This gives the protein CASSETPTNTGELFF.

The CDR3 coding sequence is TGTGCCAGCAGCTTACCGACAGGGGCTGGGGTATCTGGGGCCAACGTCCTGACTTTC. Encoded protein: CASSLPTGAGVSGANVLTF. The chain is built from TRBV7-9 and TRBJ2-6; 8 bases agree with TRBD1. The length of the CDR3 is 19 residues. The germline V gene has CDR1 SEHNR and CDR2 FQNEAQ (reference sequence). V was pared by 2 bases and J by 1 base, with 10 bases of the junction left unmatched.

As regards this clone: Other nucleotide sequences from this sample produce the same CDR3. The genes are TRBV6-5 and TRBJ1-1; 7 nucleotides align to TRBD1. The CDR3 covers 14 residues. Per the germline V gene, CDR1 is MNHEY and CDR2 is SVGAGI. J gave up 5 bases and V 0 bases, and 3 bases lay outside the gene matches. The CDR3 region has the DNA TGTGCCAGCAGTTACTCCAGGGGGAGGACTGAAGCTTTCTTT. As protein: CASSYSRGRTEAFF.

The CDR3: CASSQDFLKKLFF. DNA for the CDR3: TGCGCCAGCAGCCAAGATTTCCTGAAAAAACTGTTTTTT. This sequence joins TRBV4-1 and TRBJ1-4; D is unclear. Trimming stripped 0 bases from V and 9 bases from J, with 8 bases between. Germline CDR1 reads MGHRA; CDR2 reads YSYEKL. CDR3 length: 13 residues.

This clone occurred a few times. V and J are TRBV7-9 and TRBJ1-4; D is unclear. Germline V gene sequence: CDR1 SEHNR, CDR2 FQNEAQ (reference sequence). The CDR3 extends over 11 amino acids. Between the trimmed V and J ends, which lost 6 bases and 8 bases, there was a span of 7 bases. CDR3 region: CASSSAEKLFF. The CDR3 DNA reads as TGTGCCAGCAGTTCAGCAGAAAAACTGTTTTTT.

The chain combines TRBV25-1 with TRBJ2-6; 9 bases are a match to TRBD1. The CDR3 is 17 residues long. Germline V gene data show CDR1 as MGHDK and CDR2 as SYGVNS. After removal of 6 bases from V and 4 bases from J, the junction contained 10 bases not matched to a gene. This chain's CDR3 is CASRGDRDKPGANVLTF. Here the CDR3 DNA reads TGTGCCAGCAGAGGGGACAGGGACAAACCGGGGGCCAACGTCCTGACTTTC.

The chain joins TRBV6-5 to TRBJ1-1, with D unclear. From germline, CDR1 is MNHEY and CDR2 SVGAGI. V was trimmed by 6 bases and J by 4 bases, leaving 6 bases between them. The CDR3 totals 11 residues. CDR3 sequence reads: CASRGGTEAFF. CDR3 DNA sequence: TGTGCCAGCAGGGGAGGCACTGAAGCTTTCTTT.

About this clone itself: Other nucleotide sequences from this sample produce the same CDR3. The chain is built from TRBV7-9 and TRBJ1-3; D unclear. Germline V gives CDR1 SEHNR, CDR2 FQNEAQ (reference sequence). The CDR3 totals 13 residues. The germline V and J ends were trimmed by 8 bases and 0 bases, with 8 bases remaining between them. The CDR3 loop is CASLQSSGNTIYF. As DNA, the CDR3 is TGTGCCAGCCTACAAAGCTCTGGAAACACCATATATTTT.

This chain links TRBV9 with TRBJ1-2, with TRBD1 as a possible D gene (5 bases). This CDR3 is built from 16 residues. V was shortened by 4 bases and J by 4 bases, with 20 bases between the two germline ends. Germline V gene lookup returns CDR1 SGDLS and CDR2 YYNGEE. The CDR3 region has the DNA TGTGCCAGCAGCCTTACACCGGGACGGCACACCTATGGCTACACCTTC. Translation gives CASSLTPGRHTYGYTF.

The chain couples TRBV2 to TRBJ2-7; TRBD1 matches 8 bases. V dropped 3 bases and J dropped 3; count of bases not matched to a gene: 4. This CDR3 is built from 14 residues. CDR1 SNHLY and CDR2 FYNNEI come from the germline V gene. This CDR3 reads CASSEARGHYEQYF. CDR3 sequence (DNA): TGTGCCAGCAGTGAGGCCAGGGGGCACTACGAGCAGTACTTC.

The rearrangement joins TRBV7-9 to TRBJ2-1; possibly TRBD2 for D (6 bases). This CDR3 spans 12 amino acids. V lost 5 bases and J 10 bases, leaving 12 bases between the germline ends. CDR1 SEHNR and CDR2 FQNEAQ come from the germline V gene (reference sequence). The CDR3 protein is CASSRWGEEQFF. CDR3 nucleotides: TGTGCCAGCAGCCGATGGGGGGAGGAGCAGTTCTTC.

The J gene is TRBJ1-1, the V gene TRBV7-2, with a weak D call TRBD1 (6 bases). The CDR3 contains 16 residues. V was trimmed by 5 bases and J by 5 bases, leaving 21 bases between them. In germline, CDR1 is SGHTA, CDR2 FQGNSA. CDR3 amino acids: CASSPILGGAGTEAFF. Written as DNA, the CDR3 is TGTGCCAGCAGCCCAATCTTGGGGGGGGCGGGAACTGAAGCTTTCTTT.

J is TRBJ2-2 and V is TRBV19; TRBD1 matches at 10 bases. Germline V gene sequence: CDR1 LNHDA, CDR2 SQIVND (reference sequence). The CDR3 is made up of 15 amino acids. With 3 bases clipped from V and 4 bases from J, the junction kept 2 bases outside the gene matches. CDR3 in amino acids: CASSIWTGGTGELFF. For the CDR3, the DNA is TGTGCCAGTAGTATCTGGACAGGGGGCACCGGGGAGCTGTTTTTT.

This chain joins TRBV18 and TRBJ2-1; 12 bases map to TRBD2. The CDR3 has 17 amino acids. Trimming removed 2 bases from V and 9 bases from J; junction bases left unmatched: 11. CDR1 is KGHSH, CDR2 LQKENI, per germline. DNA of the CDR3: TGTGCCAGCTCACCAGGGCTAGCGGGAGGGCCTGAGGGTGAGCAGTTCTTC. This sequence encodes CASSPGLAGGPEGEQFF.

This clone is a singleton in its sample. This chain uses TRBV6-5 with TRBJ2-2; the match to TRBD2 covers 9 bases. The CDR3 sequence is 16 residues long. J lost 4 bases, V lost 2 bases, and 5 bases had no gene match. In germline, CDR1 is MNHEY, CDR2 SVGAGI. Here the CDR3 reads CASSYPRGGRTGELFF. In DNA, the CDR3 is TGTGCCAGCAGTTACCCGCGGGGGGGACGCACCGGGGAGCTGTTTTTT.

The chain carries TRBV28 and TRBJ1-1, with D hard to call. This CDR3 region has 12 residues. V lost 7 bases to trimming and J lost 11 bases, with 17 bases between them. Looked up from germline, CDR1 is MDHEN and CDR2 is SYDVKM. CDR3 in amino acids: CASMRPTGGAFF. The CDR3, as DNA: TGTGCCAGCATGCGCCCCACGGGTGGGGCTTTCTTT.

V gene TRBV28 combines with J gene TRBJ1-5; no reliable D call. The CDR3 totals 12 residues. In germline, CDR1 is MDHEN, CDR2 SYDVKM. V was cut by 10 bases and J by 3 bases, with 10 bases left in between. DNA for the CDR3: TGTGCCATTTCCGGGCTCAATCAGCCCCAGCATTTT. It yields the protein CAISGLNQPQHF. The complete variable domain, with remaining parts taken from reference TRBV28 and TRBJ1-5, reads DVKVTQSSRYLVKRTGEKVFLECVQDMDHENMFWYRQDPGLGLRLIYFSYDVKMKEKGDIPEGYSVSREKKERFSLILESASTNQTSMYLCAISGLNQPQHFGDGTRLSIL.

J is TRBJ2-6 and V is TRBV5-4, with 8 bases identical to TRBD1. The CDR3 is made up of 17 amino acids. The V segment lost 4 bases and the J segment 0 bases; nucleotides outside the gene matches: 6. Germline CDR1 and CDR2: SGHNT and YYREEE (reference sequence). CDR3 amino acids: CASSKGTGGSGANVLTF. DNA for the CDR3: TGTGCCAGCAGCAAAGGGACAGGCGGCTCTGGGGCCAACGTCCTGACTTTC.

The rearrangement uses TRBV15 and TRBJ2-4; a possible D gene is TRBD2 (6 bases). V lost 1 base, J lost 1 base, and 14 bases lay in between. CDR1 LNHNV and CDR2 YYDKDF come from the germline V gene (reference sequence). The CDR3 has 17 residues. The CDR3 spells CATSRAEGITAKNIQYF. The DNA of the CDR3 is TGTGCCACCAGCAGAGCGGAGGGTATTACGGCCAAAAACATTCAGTACTTC.

The chain has TRBV19 and TRBJ2-1, with 8 bases that match TRBD1. The CDR3 contains 13 residues. With V trimmed by 10 bases and J by 5 bases, 7 bases remained unmatched. Germline values: CDR1 LNHDA, CDR2 SQIVND (reference sequence). The CDR3 region is CATQGAMNNEQFF. The CDR3 DNA reads as TGTGCCACCCAGGGGGCGATGAACAATGAGCAGTTCTTC.

V usage is TRBV11-2 and J usage is TRBJ1-4, with a weak D call TRBD1 (6 bases). The CDR3 runs 16 residues. V was pared by 1 base and J by 4 bases, with 13 bases between. Germline lookup yields CDR1 SGHAT and CDR2 FQNNGV. The CDR3 region has the DNA TGTGCCAGCAGCTTAGGGTTAGGACAGATTAATGAAAAACTGTTTTTT. Its protein is CASSLGLGQINEKLFF. The variable domain in full, completed from reference TRBV11-2 and TRBJ1-4, reads EAGVAQSPRYKIIEKRQSVAFWCNPISGHATLYWYQQILGQGPKLLIQFQNNGVVDDSQLPKDRFSAERLKGVDSTLKIQPAKLEDSAVYLCASSLGLGQINEKLFFGSGTQLSVL.

This clone has just one count. This chain uses TRBV7-2 with TRBJ2-5; 12 bases fit TRBD2. J was trimmed by 5 bases and V by 3 bases; bases with no gene match: 4. From germline, CDR1 is SGHTA and CDR2 FQGNSA. The CDR3 contains 15 residues. The CDR3 sequence is CASSFASGRGETQYF. In DNA, the CDR3 is TGTGCCAGCAGCTTCGCTAGCGGGAGGGGGGAGACCCAGTACTTC. The complete variable domain, with remaining parts taken from reference TRBV7-2 and TRBJ2-5, reads GAGVSQSPSNKVTEKGKDVELRCDPISGHTALYWYRQSLGQGLEFLIYFQGNSAPDKSGLPSDRFSAERTGGSVSTLTIQRTQQEDSAVYLCASSFASGRGETQYFGPGTRLLVL.

Concerning this clone: The same CDR3 can be traced to other DNA sequences in this sample. The J gene is TRBJ2-3, the V gene TRBV18; the D is unclear. With 2 bases removed from V and 3 bases from J, the gap between germline ends came to 9 bases. The germline V gene encodes CDR1 KGHSH and CDR2 LQKENI. This CDR3 has 14 residues. The CDR3 region is CASSPRTGTDTQYF. DNA of the CDR3: TGTGCCAGCTCACCAAGAACGGGTACAGATACGCAGTATTTT.

V gene TRBV28 combines with J gene TRBJ1-5, with D hard to call. CDR3 size: 14 residues. V was clipped by 10 bases and J by 1 base, with 14 bases between them. Germline lookup yields CDR1 MDHEN and CDR2 SYDVKM. The CDR3, as DNA: TGTGCCATAGCAGCAGGTTTCAGCAATCAGCCCCAGCATTTT. Amino acids: CAIAAGFSNQPQHF.